This T cell receptor (beta chain) was observed in a study of cytotoxic CD8 clonotypes in ibrutinib-treated CLL. Broader study findings: There were differences in sampling times between sustained-remission and progressing patients. Relative to age-matched healthy donors, clonality at baseline was higher, and it tracked circulating CD8+ T-cell counts.

The length of the CDR3 is 14 residues. Germline lookup yields CDR1 MNHEY and CDR2 SMNVEV (reference sequence). The germline V and J ends were trimmed by 5 bases and 3 bases, with 13 bases remaining between them. Libraries were prepared by immunoSEQ multiplex PCR; TCRdb keeps only in-frame clonotypes and omits some of them. The repertoire holds roughly 250,000 clones, with under 80% as singletons. Worth noting for this clone: The antigen remains undetermined.

The rearrangement joins TRBV27 to TRBJ1-1; D is possibly TRBD1 (6 bases). Sequencing was performed on PBMCs, taken after 24 months of ibrutinib treatment. The origin of this receptor is a human donor with chronic lymphocytic leukemia. In DNA, the CDR3 is TGTGCCAGCAGTAACAGGGTGGGGGACACTGAAGCTTTCTTT. Translating gives CASSNRVGDTEAFF.